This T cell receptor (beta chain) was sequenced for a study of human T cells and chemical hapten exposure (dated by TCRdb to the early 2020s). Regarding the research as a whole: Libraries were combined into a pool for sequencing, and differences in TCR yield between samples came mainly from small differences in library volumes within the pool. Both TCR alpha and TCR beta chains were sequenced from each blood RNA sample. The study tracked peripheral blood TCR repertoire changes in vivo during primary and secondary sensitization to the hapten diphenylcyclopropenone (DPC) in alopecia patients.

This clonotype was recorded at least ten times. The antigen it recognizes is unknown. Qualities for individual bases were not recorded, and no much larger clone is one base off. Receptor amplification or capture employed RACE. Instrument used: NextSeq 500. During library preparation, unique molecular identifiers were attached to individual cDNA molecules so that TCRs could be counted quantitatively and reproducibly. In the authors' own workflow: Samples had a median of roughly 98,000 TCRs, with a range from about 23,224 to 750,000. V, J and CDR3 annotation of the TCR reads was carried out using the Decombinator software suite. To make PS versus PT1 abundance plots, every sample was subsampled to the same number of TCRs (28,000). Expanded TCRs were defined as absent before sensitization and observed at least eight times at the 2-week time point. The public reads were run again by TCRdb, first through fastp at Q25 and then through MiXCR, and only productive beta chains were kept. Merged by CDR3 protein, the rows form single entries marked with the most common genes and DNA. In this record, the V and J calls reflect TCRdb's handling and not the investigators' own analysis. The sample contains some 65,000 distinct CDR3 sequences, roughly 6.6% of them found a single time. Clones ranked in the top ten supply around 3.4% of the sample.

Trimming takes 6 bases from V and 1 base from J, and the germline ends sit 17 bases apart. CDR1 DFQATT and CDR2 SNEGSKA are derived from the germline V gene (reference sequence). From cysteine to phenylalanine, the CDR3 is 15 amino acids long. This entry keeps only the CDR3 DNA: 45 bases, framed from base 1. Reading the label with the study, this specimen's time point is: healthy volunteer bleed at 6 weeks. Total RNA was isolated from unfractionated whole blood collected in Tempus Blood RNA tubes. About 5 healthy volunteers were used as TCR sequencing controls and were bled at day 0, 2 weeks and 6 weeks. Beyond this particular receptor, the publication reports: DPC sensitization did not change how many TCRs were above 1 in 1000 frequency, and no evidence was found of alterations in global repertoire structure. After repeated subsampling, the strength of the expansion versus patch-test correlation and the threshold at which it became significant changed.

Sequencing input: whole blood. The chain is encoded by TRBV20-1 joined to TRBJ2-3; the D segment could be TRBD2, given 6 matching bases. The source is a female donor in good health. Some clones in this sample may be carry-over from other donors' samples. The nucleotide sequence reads TGCAGTGCGGAGAGGGTAGTAGCGGGCACAGATACGCAGTATTTT. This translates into CSAERVVAGTDTQYF.